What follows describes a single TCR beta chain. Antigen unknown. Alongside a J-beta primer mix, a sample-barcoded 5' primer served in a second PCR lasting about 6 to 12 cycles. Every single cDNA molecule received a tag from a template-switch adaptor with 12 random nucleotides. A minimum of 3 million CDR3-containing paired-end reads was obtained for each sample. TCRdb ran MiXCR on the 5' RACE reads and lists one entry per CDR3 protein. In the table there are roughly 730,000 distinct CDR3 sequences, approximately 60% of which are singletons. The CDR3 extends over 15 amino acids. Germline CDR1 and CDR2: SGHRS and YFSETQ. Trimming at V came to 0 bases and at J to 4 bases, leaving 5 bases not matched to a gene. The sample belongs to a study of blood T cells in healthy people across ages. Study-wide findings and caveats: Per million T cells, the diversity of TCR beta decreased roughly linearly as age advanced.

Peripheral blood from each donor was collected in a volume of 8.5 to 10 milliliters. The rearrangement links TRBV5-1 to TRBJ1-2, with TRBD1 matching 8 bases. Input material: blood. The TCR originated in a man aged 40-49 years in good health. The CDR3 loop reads CASSLEGDRGYGYTF. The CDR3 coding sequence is TGCGCCAGCAGCTTGGAGGGTGACAGGGGCTATGGCTACACCTTC.